This T cell receptor beta chain is drawn from a study of cytomegalovirus exposure and HLA in healthy donors. Comments on this clone: Its target is unknown.

Trimming stripped 2 bases from V and 0 bases from J, with 10 bases between. The CDR3 totals 16 residues. Per the germline V gene, CDR1 is SEHNR and CDR2 is FQNEAQ (reference sequence). The PCR was carried out with 60 Vbeta primers and 13 Jbeta primers. Using immunoSEQ multiplex PCR, the repertoire was profiled, and TCRdb retains in-frame clones only, with some absent. The table has 250,000 or so clones, nearly 95% seen once; the top ten hold about 1.8%. Broader study findings: Clonal expansion was found to be greater in HLA-associated TCR beta chains than in equally common others in a later analysis. Researchers reported that a few CMV-associated chains were confirmed in vitro as CMV antigen-specific.

The sample consisted of PBMCs. The gene calls are TRBV7-9 and TRBJ2-2; possible D gene TRBD2, 5 bases. The sequence derives from a girl aged 2 to 9 in good health and CMV-seronegative. The CDR3 loop is CASSLTRSANTGELFF. In DNA, the CDR3 is TGTGCCAGCAGCTTAACACGTAGCGCGAACACCGGGGAGCTGTTTTTT.